The 20 T cell receptor beta chains presented below share a single source sample, sequenced in a study of blood T cell repertoires in COVID-19. Sequencing used immunoSEQ multiplex PCR; TCRdb keeps in-frame clones, though not all of them. The sample carries approximately 210,000 clones, approximately 80% recorded once. The sequenced sample consisted of PBMCs or T cells enriched from blood (not recorded which). The receptors originated from a man aged 25 to 40 with acute COVID-19.

This sequence joins TRBV2 and TRBJ1-5; 8 nucleotides match TRBD1. The V gene end was trimmed by 2 bases and the J gene end by 6 bases; junction bases not matched to a gene: 6. CDR1 and CDR2 (germline): SNHLY, FYNNEI. The CDR3 length is 15 residues. CDR3 bases: TGTGCCAGCAGTGAATCCCGGACAGGGTTTCAGCCCCAGCATTTT. Residues: CASSESRTGFQPQHF.

CDR3 nucleotide sequence: TGTGCCAGCAGTGAAGACTCAGGGTATGTCAATCAGCCCCAGCATTTT. This gives the protein CASSEDSGYVNQPQHF. This chain uses TRBV6-1 with TRBJ1-5, with D perhaps matching TRBD1 (5 bases). Per germline, CDR1 MNHNS and CDR2 SASEGT. CDR3 size: 16 residues. Trimming left V 1 base short and J 3 bases short, with 13 bases between.

The chain joins TRBV9 to TRBJ1-2, with 7 bases fitting TRBD1. The CDR3 is 15 residues long. The V gene's germline CDR1 is SGDLS and CDR2 YYNGEE. With V trimmed by 4 bases and J by 8 bases, 14 bases remained unmatched. The chain's CDR3 is CASSPRGTPNEGYTF. The CDR3 DNA sequence: TGTGCCAGCAGCCCCAGGGGGACCCCAAATGAAGGCTACACCTTC.

This chain uses TRBV18 with TRBJ1-1; a weak D match, TRBD1 (5 bases). Between the trimmed V and J ends, which lost 1 base and 0 bases, there was a span of 9 bases. Per germline, CDR1 KGHSH and CDR2 LQKENI. This CDR3 has 15 residues. CDR3 nucleotides: TGTGCCAGCTCACCACTGGGACTACTGAACACTGAAGCTTTCTTT. Its protein product is CASSPLGLLNTEAFF.

This clone was detected once. J is TRBJ1-1 and V is TRBV27, with 7 positions matching TRBD1. The V segment lost 6 bases and the J segment 0 bases; nucleotides outside the gene matches: 16. Germline V gives CDR1 MNHEY, CDR2 SMNVEV (reference sequence). The length of the CDR3 is 18 residues. The CDR3 DNA reads TGTGCCAGCAGCGTCGACGGCGACAGGGTATTTGTGAACACTGAAGCTTTCTTT. It encodes CASSVDGDRVFVNTEAFF.

In the case of this clone: The sample holds other DNA sequences that translate to the same CDR3. V and J are TRBV9 and TRBJ2-5; possibly TRBD2 for D (6 bases). The CDR3 is made up of 14 amino acids. Germline CDR1 reads SGDLS; CDR2 reads YYNGEE. V lost 1 base and J lost 2, with 9 bases in between. DNA of the CDR3: TGTGCCAGCAGCGTATACGGGGGTCAAGAGACCCAGTACTTC. Protein: CASSVYGGQETQYF.

The chain employs TRBV7-6 and TRBJ2-1, with TRBD2 identical over 10 bases. The CDR3 totals 17 residues. Germline V lookup: CDR1 SGHVS, CDR2 FNYEAQ. The ends lost 2 bases at V and 7 bases at J; junction bases unmatched: 11. CDR3 sequence (DNA): TGTGCCAGCAGCTTACGGATAGCGGGGGGATTTACGAATGAGCAGTTCTTC. This translates into CASSLRIAGGFTNEQFF.

The J gene is TRBJ2-7, the V gene TRBV7-9, with TRBD1 matching over 7 bases. CDR3 length: 13 residues. The V gene end was trimmed by 4 bases and the J gene end by 6 bases; junction bases not matched to a gene: 6. Germline V gene sequence: CDR1 SEHNR, CDR2 FQNEAQ (reference sequence). For the CDR3, the DNA is TGTGCCAGCAGCTCGACAGGGCTAAGCGAGCAGTACTTC. Protein sequence: CASSSTGLSEQYF.

This clone is a singleton in its sample. The chain has TRBV28 and TRBJ2-7, with D perhaps matching TRBD1 (6 bases). This CDR3 is 15 amino acids long. V was trimmed by 2 bases and J by 5 bases, leaving 16 bases between them. Germline V gives CDR1 MDHEN, CDR2 SYDVKM. CDR3 loop: CASSLIGGNRNEQYF. The CDR3 nucleotides read TGTGCCAGCAGTTTAATAGGGGGAAATAGAAACGAGCAGTACTTC.

The table lists this clone with a count of one. The V gene is TRBV25-1, the J gene TRBJ2-5; TRBD1 matches at 9 bases. Germline loops: CDR1 MGHDK, CDR2 SYGVNS. The CDR3 has 18 residues. Trimming took 5 bases from V and 5 from J; bases not matched to a gene: 18. The CDR3 coding sequence is TGTGCCAGCAGTCCCCAAGGAGGGACAGGGTATACTGGGGAGACCCAGTACTTC. It yields the protein CASSPQGGTGYTGETQYF. Full variable domain (remainder filled in from reference TRBV25-1 and TRBJ2-5): EADIYQTPRYLVIGTGKKITLECSQTMGHDKMYWYQQDPGMELHLIHYSYGVNSTEKGDLSSESTVSRIRTEHFPLTLESARPSHTSQYLCASSPQGGTGYTGETQYFGPGTRLLVL.

Comment on this clone: This CDR3 is also generated by other DNA sequences in the sample. The chain employs TRBV5-1 and TRBJ1-2, with D tentatively TRBD1 (6 bases). Trimming pared 4 bases from V and 3 bases from J, leaving 13 bases between. The germline V gene encodes CDR1 SGHRS and CDR2 YFSETQ. The CDR3 length is 14 residues. The CDR3 protein is CASSPSGGDYGYTF. CDR3 sequence (DNA): TGCGCCAGCAGCCCCTCGGGGGGCGACTATGGCTACACCTTC.

The V call is TRBV4-1, the J call TRBJ1-1; D might be TRBD1 (5 bases). The CDR3 loop spans 15 amino acids. Germline V lookup: CDR1 MGHRA, CDR2 YSYEKL. V was pared by 0 bases and J by 5 bases, with 13 bases between. The CDR3 reads CASSQDRPGWTEAFF. For the CDR3, the DNA is TGCGCCAGCAGCCAAGATAGGCCAGGGTGGACTGAAGCTTTCTTT.

The chain has TRBV23-1 and TRBJ2-1; 8 nucleotides line up with TRBD2. TRBV23-1 is reported as an ORF; its role is uncertain. The CDR3 loop spans 15 amino acids. J lost 7 bases, V lost 3 bases, and 8 bases had no gene match. The CDR3 loop is CASSHSGTSGNEQFF. The CDR3 DNA reads TGCGCCAGCAGTCACTCCGGGACTAGTGGAAATGAGCAGTTCTTC.

This clone was observed a handful of times. The chain combines TRBV6-5 with TRBJ2-7; TRBD1 matches 8 bases. Trimming removed 2 bases from V and 5 bases from J; junction bases left unmatched: 8. The CDR3 contains 15 residues. The germline V gene encodes CDR1 MNHEY and CDR2 SVGAGI. This CDR3 reads CASSYGTGGGNEQYF. In DNA, the CDR3 is TGTGCCAGCAGTTACGGGACAGGAGGCGGGAACGAGCAGTACTTC.

The rearrangement joins TRBV19 to TRBJ1-2, with 8 bases lining up with TRBD1. This CDR3 has 17 residues. Germline V gene sequence: CDR1 LNHDA, CDR2 SQIVND (reference sequence). J lost 5 bases, V lost 6 bases, and 17 bases had no gene match. The CDR3 coding sequence is TGTGCCAGTAGACCTGGGGGGGACAGGCGGCCTCGGTATGGCTACACCTTC. Its translation is CASRPGGDRRPRYGYTF.

The chain is built from TRBV12-3 or TRBV12-4 and TRBJ2-1; D gene uncertain. The length of the CDR3 is 12 residues. Trimming stripped 1 base from V and 7 bases from J, with 5 bases between. This CDR3 reads CASSLGVNEQFF. CDR3 in DNA: TGTGCCAGCAGTTTAGGCGTAAATGAGCAGTTCTTC.

The CDR3 loop reads CASSQATNGNTIYF. The CDR3, as DNA: TGTGCCAGCAGCCAAGCGACAAATGGAAACACCATATATTTT. This chain uses TRBV3-1 (or the pseudogene TRBV3-2) with TRBJ1-3; D call uncertain. V was clipped by 1 base and J by 3 bases, with 7 bases between them. Looked up from germline, CDR1 is LGHDT and CDR2 is YNNKEL (reference sequence). The length of the CDR3 is 14 residues.

The chain joins TRBV3-1 (or the pseudogene TRBV3-2) to TRBJ2-1; 7 bases line up with TRBD2. CDR1 and CDR2 from the germline V gene are LGHDT and YNNKEL (reference sequence). This CDR3 spans 16 amino acids. V shed 1 base and J 6 bases; nucleotides not matched to a gene: 9. The CDR3 protein is CASSQARGGGSNEQFF. DNA for the CDR3: TGTGCCAGCAGCCAAGCTCGAGGCGGGGGATCCAATGAGCAGTTCTTC.

This sequence joins TRBV28 and TRBJ1-1, with 11 bases fitting TRBD1. Germline CDR1 MDHEN, CDR2 SYDVKM. After removal of 4 bases from V and 5 bases from J, the junction contained 6 bases not matched to a gene. The CDR3 runs 15 residues. CDR3 sequence (DNA): TGTGCCAGCAGTTCGGTGAGGGACAGGGGGACTGAAGCTTTCTTT. It is translated as CASSSVRDRGTEAFF.

The CDR3 bases are TGTGCCAGCCGGGACACGTACCAAGAGACCCAGTACTTC. This sequence encodes CASRDTYQETQYF. The chain is built from TRBV19 and TRBJ2-5, with a weak D call TRBD1 (6 bases). Germline CDR1 and CDR2: LNHDA and SQIVND (reference sequence). The CDR3 consists of 13 residues. V was trimmed by 9 bases and J by 0 bases, leaving 11 bases between them.